This T cell receptor (beta chain) was sequenced in a study of CD8+CD57+ T cells in acquired aplastic anemia. Sequencing was done on patients that had shown CD8+CD57+ cell expansion by flow cytometry. General study findings and limits: Common to patients and controls were about 31 CD8+ CDR3 sequences. Patients and controls had CD8+ Simpson's diversity values that were not significantly distinct.

It was genomic DNA that served as the template for profiling TCR beta VDJ and CDR3. TCRdb passed the reads through MiXCR, listing each CDR3 protein once. The table records roughly 200,000 distinct CDR3 sequences, about 62% of them present only once. About this clonotype itself: What it binds is not known.

The germline CDR1 and CDR2 sequences are SGHDN and FVKESK. This CDR3 contains 12 residues. The ends were cut back, 3 bases at V and 7 bases at J, with 9 bases in the middle. The chain has TRBV14 and TRBJ1-2; D ambiguous. This receptor was identified in a human donor with aplastic anemia. Sequenced input: sorted CD4+, CD8+, or CD8+CD57+ T cells (not recorded which) from PBMCs. CDR3 DNA sequence: TGTGCCAGCAGCCACGGTTACGGTGGCTACACCTTC. It translates to CASSHGYGGYTF.